One and the same sample provided the 2 T cell receptor beta chains below, sequenced in a study of T cells in Graves' hyperthyroidism and ophthalmopathy. From RNA transcripts, TCR beta CDR3 regions were amplified. Initially, a first-round RT-PCR of the TCR CDR3 employed the HTBI primer set. A single record per CDR3 protein comes from TCRdb applying MiXCR to the multiplex PCR reads. This table has 100,000 to 130,000 distinct CDR3 sequences, roughly 15% appearing once. Input material: blood. Receptors were obtained from a woman between 45 and 65 years old with Graves' hyperthyroidism.

This clonotype turned up a few times. This sequence joins TRBV7-8 and TRBJ2-3, with 7 positions matching TRBD1. Germline V CDR1 and CDR2: SGHVS, FQNEAQ. Losses at the gene ends were 3 bases for V and 2 bases for J; bases not matched to a gene: 5. The CDR3 consists of 15 residues. The CDR3 protein is CASSFEGADTDTQYF. The CDR3 region has the DNA TGTGCCAGCAGCTTCGAGGGGGCCGACACAGATACGCAGTATTTT.

This clonotype was recorded a few times. This sequence joins TRBV28 and TRBJ2-7; TRBD1 aligns across 10 bases. The germline V gene encodes CDR1 MDHEN and CDR2 SYDVKM. The CDR3 extends over 17 amino acids. The V and J ends lost 6 bases and 0 bases, in that order; junction bases with no gene match: 11. Here the CDR3 reads CASSQAGTGVGSYEQYF. In DNA, the CDR3 is TGTGCCAGCAGCCAGGCCGGGACAGGGGTGGGCTCCTACGAGCAGTACTTC.